The 10 T cell receptor beta chains listed next were all sequenced from one sample in a study of cytomegalovirus exposure and HLA in healthy donors. It was with 60 Vbeta and 13 Jbeta primers that the PCR ran. Data came from immunoSEQ multiplex PCR; TCRdb stores just in-frame clones and leaves some out. The table records tens of thousands of clones, approximately 74% of them present only once. The sequencing input was PBMCs. Receptors originate from a woman aged 45 to 65 in good health and CMV-seropositive.

This chain links TRBV27 with TRBJ1-2, with TRBD1 identical over 7 bases. CDR1 is MNHEY and CDR2 is SMNVEV in the germline V gene (reference sequence). The CDR3 is made up of 16 amino acids. The V and J ends lost 5 bases and 3 bases, in that order; junction bases with no gene match: 12. The DNA for the CDR3 is TGTGCCAGCAGTACCCTTCTGACAGGGATGGACTATGGCTACACCTTC. The encoded protein is CASSTLLTGMDYGYTF.

The genes are TRBV4-1 and TRBJ2-1; 9 nucleotides line up with TRBD2. This CDR3 is built from 17 residues. Germline V gene sequence: CDR1 MGHRA, CDR2 YSYEKL. V was clipped by 0 bases and J by 7 bases; unmatched bases: 10. The CDR3 nucleotides are TGCGCCAGCAGCCAAGATAAGAGAAGCGGGAGGAGGAATGAGCAGTTCTTC. Translation gives CASSQDKRSGRRNEQFF.

The CDR3 sequence: CASSRLSGDVRGQFF. The CDR3 DNA follows: TGTGCCAGCAGTCGTCTCAGCGGGGACGTAAGGGGGCAGTTCTTC. This chain connects TRBV6-4 to TRBJ2-1; 7 nucleotides match TRBD2. With V trimmed by 5 bases and J by 12 bases, 16 bases remained unmatched. Germline values: CDR1 MRHNA, CDR2 SNTAGT. The CDR3 has 15 amino acids.

The rearrangement uses TRBV19 and TRBJ2-3, with 7 bases lining up with TRBD2. The germline V gene encodes CDR1 LNHDA and CDR2 SQIVND (reference sequence). V gave up 4 bases and J gave up 2 bases; unmatched junction bases: 3. The CDR3 sequence is 14 residues long. CDR3 region: CASSTTSHTDTQYF. CDR3 coding DNA: TGTGCCAGTAGTACGACTAGCCACACAGATACGCAGTATTTT. Variable domain in full (rest from reference TRBV19 and TRBJ2-3): DGGITQSPKYLFRKEGQNVTLSCEQNLNHDAMYWYRQDPGQGLRLIYYSQIVNDFQKGDIAEGYSVSREKKESFPLTVTSAQKNPTAFYLCASSTTSHTDTQYFGPGTRLTVL.

This clone was detected once. V gene TRBV5-6 combines with J gene TRBJ1-1, with 11 bases matching TRBD1. Germline trimming cut 3 bases from V and 2 bases from J; bases unmatched to any gene: 6. The CDR3 is 16 residues long. Germline CDR1 and CDR2: SGHDT and YYEEEE. CDR3: CASSSDRGLFNTEAFF. The CDR3 DNA follows: TGTGCCAGCAGCTCGGACAGGGGGCTGTTTAACACTGAAGCTTTCTTT.

V is TRBV29-1 and J is TRBJ2-7; 9 bases align to TRBD1. V was pared by 6 bases and J by 1 base, with 1 base of the junction left unmatched. Germline V lookup: CDR1 SQVTM, CDR2 ANQGSEA. This CDR3 region has 12 residues. CDR3 amino acids: CSVGTGSYEQYF. CDR3 sequence (DNA): TGCAGCGTCGGGACAGGGTCCTACGAGCAGTACTTC.

The rearrangement joins TRBV7-9 to TRBJ2-3; 9 nucleotides line up with TRBD1. The CDR3 runs 17 residues. J lost 6 bases, V lost 4 bases, and 14 bases had no gene match. Germline V gene lookup returns CDR1 SEHNR and CDR2 FQNEAQ (reference sequence). CDR3 nucleotide sequence: TGTGCCAGCAGCTCCTCTCCGGGACAGGGTTTGGGGGATACGCAGTATTTT. This gives the protein CASSSSPGQGLGDTQYF.

The V and J genes are TRBV5-1 and TRBJ1-5; 7 bases line up with TRBD1. Per the germline V gene, CDR1 is SGHRS and CDR2 is YFSETQ. The CDR3 is made up of 15 amino acids. V shed 2 bases, J shed 0 bases, and the junction held 2 bases outside the gene matches. The CDR3 is CASSFGTASNQPQHF. The CDR3 DNA reads as TGCGCCAGCAGCTTCGGGACAGCTAGCAATCAGCCCCAGCATTTT.

The rearrangement joins TRBV9 to TRBJ2-5; TRBD2 agrees at 7 bases. Germline CDR1 SGDLS, CDR2 YYNGEE. After removal of 0 bases from V and 2 bases from J, the junction contained 7 bases not matched to a gene. The CDR3 is 16 residues long. The DNA of the CDR3 is TGTGCCAGCAGCGTAGGGGGGAGGGACGGACAAGAGACCCAGTACTTC. Encoded protein: CASSVGGRDGQETQYF.

The chain has TRBV6-1 and TRBJ1-1, with D perhaps TRBD1 (5 bases). V lost 6 bases, J lost 2 bases, and 13 bases lay in between. Germline V lookup: CDR1 MNHNS, CDR2 SASEGT. The CDR3 loop spans 14 amino acids. CDR3 sequence (DNA): TGTGCCAGCAGCACCTTACAGGACAACACTGAAGCTTTCTTT. Amino acids: CASSTLQDNTEAFF.